This section outlines one T cell receptor (beta chain) sequence together with its context. Antigen unknown. The data are from a study of cytomegalovirus exposure and HLA in healthy donors. Study results and limitations: It was only CMV serostatus that was available as immune exposure information. An apparent linkage of common viral pathogens to several of the most significant clusters emerged in a later analysis. Overall, roughly 150 TCR beta chains were annotated as cytomegalovirus-associated.

This CDR3 spans 15 amino acids. Trimming took 0 bases from V and 3 from J, leaving 12 bases between them. Germline CDR1 and CDR2: SGHDN and FVKESK. A multiplex PCR was run with 60 Vbeta primers and 13 Jbeta primers. Profiling relied on immunoSEQ multiplex PCR, and the TCRdb table lists in-frame clones only, not all of them. This sample carries over 85,000 clones, around 64% of them seen once, and the ten largest clones take 2.1%. The TCR originated in a man younger than 45 in good health and CMV-seronegative. The chain joins TRBV14 to TRBJ2-7, with TRBD1 as a possible D gene (7 bases). Sequenced: PBMCs. DNA of the CDR3: TGTGCCAGCAGCCAAGAAGCCAGGGGGGTCTACGAGCAGTACTTC. It is translated as CASSQEARGVYEQYF.